Sequencing of this T cell receptor (beta chain) was carried out in a study of Graves' ophthalmopathy and Graves' hyperthyroidism. Study findings and constraints: Blood samples also showed most expanded thyroid clonotypes exceeding 0.001 frequency. A model built from 13 signatures distinguished ophthalmopathy from stable hyperthyroidism with roughly 85% sensitivity and approximately 82% specificity.

The PBMC fraction was derived from roughly 10 ml of fresh peripheral blood. The V and J ends lost 6 bases and 4 bases respectively, with 7 bases between them. The germline V gene has CDR1 MNHEY and CDR2 SVGEGT. This CDR3 has 12 residues. This clonotype was seen many times. Its antigen is as yet unknown. Using RNA transcripts, the TCR beta CDR3 regions were amplified. First-round RT-PCR relied on HTBI primers, and a second-round multiplex PCR came next. TCRdb passed the multiplex PCR reads through MiXCR, listing each CDR3 protein once. The data show 400,000 or so distinct CDR3 sequences, with about a sixth seen just once and roughly 2.3% held by the top ten.

This chain uses TRBV6-2 or TRBV6-3 with TRBJ1-5; D remains unclear. Material: peripheral blood. This clonotype was sampled from an adult woman with stable Graves' hyperthyroidism. The CDR3 DNA sequence: TGTGCCAGCAGGGGAGATAATCAGCCCCAGCATTTT. This gives the protein CASRGDNQPQHF.